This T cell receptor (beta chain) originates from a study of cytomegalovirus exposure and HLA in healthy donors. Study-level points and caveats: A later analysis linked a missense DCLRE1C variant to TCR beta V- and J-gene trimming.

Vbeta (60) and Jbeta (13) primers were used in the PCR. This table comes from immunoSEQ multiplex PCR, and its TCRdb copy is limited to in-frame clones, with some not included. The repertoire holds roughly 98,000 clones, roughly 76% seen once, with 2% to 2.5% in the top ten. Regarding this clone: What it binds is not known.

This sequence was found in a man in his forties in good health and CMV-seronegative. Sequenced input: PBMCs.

The CDR3 is CASSEVDGGRSLIGGYTF. DNA for the CDR3: TGTGCCAGCAGTGAAGTCGATGGAGGACGCTCCTTAATTGGGGGCTACACCTTC. The genes are TRBV6-1 and TRBJ1-2, with unresolved D. The germline CDR1 and CDR2 sequences are MNHNS and SASEGT. The CDR3 length is 18 residues. The V end lost 1 base, the J end lost 8 bases, and 26 bases lay between the germline ends.